A single sample gave rise to the 24 T cell receptor beta chains below, sequenced in a study of cytomegalovirus exposure and HLA in healthy donors. In the PCR, 60 Vbeta and 13 Jbeta primers were used. Some clones are missing from TCRdb's copy, which holds only in-frame ones; the method was immunoSEQ multiplex PCR. Here the sample spans 140,000 to 150,000 clones, roughly 10% being singletons. Sequencing input: PBMCs. All receptors derive from a male donor in good health and CMV-seronegative.

This clone has more than one count but fewer than ten. V gene TRBV28 combines with J gene TRBJ2-3; no definite D call. The CDR3 has 15 amino acids. The germline CDR1 and CDR2 sequences are MDHEN and SYDVKM. V lost 3 bases and J lost 7, with 17 bases in between. The chain's CDR3 is CASSFGDGAQHTQYF. The CDR3 DNA reads TGTGCCAGCAGTTTCGGCGACGGAGCACAACATACGCAGTATTTT.

This clone was counted between two and nine times. This chain uses TRBV6-1 with TRBJ1-1; D not resolved. CDR1 is MNHNS and CDR2 is SASEGT in the germline V gene. The CDR3 has 13 residues. The germline V and J ends were trimmed by 2 bases and 4 bases, with 8 bases remaining between them. The CDR3 coding sequence is TGTGCCAGCAGTGAAACGGGGAGCACTGAAGCTTTCTTT. This codes for CASSETGSTEAFF.

This clone has a handful of counts. This chain links TRBV28 with TRBJ1-2, with 8 nucleotides matching TRBD1. The CDR3 has 14 amino acids. The V segment lost 5 bases and the J segment 8 bases; nucleotides outside the gene matches: 10. Germline V gene data show CDR1 as MDHEN and CDR2 as SYDVKM. The CDR3 nucleotides are TGTGCCAGCAGTCCGCCGGGACAGGCTCGCGGCTACACCTTC. This translates into CASSPPGQARGYTF.

Remarks on this clone: The junction departs from germline at one end; a sequencing error may be responsible. The V gene is TRBV5-4, the J gene TRBJ1-2; 8 bases agree with TRBD1. The germline CDR1 and CDR2 sequences are SGHNT and YYREEE (reference sequence). The CDR3 has 16 amino acids. In DNA, the CDR3 is TGTGCCAGCACCTTGGGAACAGGGGGGCATGGCTATGGCTACACCTTC. Protein product: CASTLGTGGHGYGYTF.

V usage is TRBV7-9 and J usage is TRBJ2-2, with D unclear. The CDR3 runs to 15 residues. In germline, CDR1 is SEHNR, CDR2 FQNEAQ (reference sequence). V lost 6 bases and J lost 2, with 13 bases in between. In DNA form, the CDR3 reads TGTGCCAGCAGTGGGCACCCCTATAACACCGGGGAGCTGTTTTTT. As protein: CASSGHPYNTGELFF.

The sample holds a few counts of this clone. The chain has TRBV5-4 and TRBJ1-1; 9 bases fit TRBD1. This CDR3 spans 15 amino acids. Germline V lookup: CDR1 SGHNT, CDR2 YYREEE (reference sequence). V shed 2 bases, J shed 5 bases, and the junction held 7 bases outside the gene matches. CDR3 sequence reads: CASSLYRGQGTEAFF. CDR3 nucleotides: TGTGCCAGCAGCTTATACAGGGGGCAGGGGACTGAAGCTTTCTTT.

This clone showed up just a few times. This sequence joins TRBV7-9 and TRBJ1-2; D unclear. V lost 0 bases, J lost 2 bases, and 13 bases lay in between. The V gene's germline CDR1 is SEHNR and CDR2 FQNEAQ (reference sequence). There are 16 residues in the CDR3. Here the CDR3 DNA reads TGTGCCAGCAGCTTAGCGTCGACATACCGAAACTATGGCTACACCTTC. Protein product: CASSLASTYRNYGYTF. Variable domain in full (rest from reference TRBV7-9 and TRBJ1-2): DTGVSQNPRHKITKRGQNVTFRCDPISEHNRLYWYRQTLGQGPEFLTYFQNEAQLEKSRLLSDRFSAERPKGSFSTLEIQRTEQGDSAMYLCASSLASTYRNYGYTFGSGTRLTVV.

V and J are TRBV7-3 and TRBJ2-7; maybe TRBD1 (6 bases). The ends were cut back, 6 bases at V and 6 bases at J, with 15 bases in the middle. Per germline, CDR1 SGHTA and CDR2 FQGTGA. The CDR3 runs to 13 residues. The DNA for the CDR3 is TGTGCCAGCAGGGTAAACAGGGATACCGAGCAGTACTTC. Protein product: CASRVNRDTEQYF.

The chain joins TRBV2 to TRBJ1-3; D is unresolved. Trimming took off 6 bases at V and 8 bases at J, with 17 bases between the two ends. In germline, CDR1 is SNHLY, CDR2 FYNNEI. CDR3 length: 14 amino acids. The CDR3 DNA reads TGTGCCAGCAGGACGGGATTCAGCTCGGACACCATATATTTT. It yields the protein CASRTGFSSDTIYF.

This clone came up a few times. The chain recombines TRBV28 with TRBJ2-7, with D unclear. Trimming cost V 0 bases and J 5 bases, with 5 bases left between them. This CDR3 region has 12 residues. The germline V gene has CDR1 MDHEN and CDR2 SYDVKM. The CDR3 DNA sequence: TGTGCCAGCAGTTTATGGAAGCACGAGCAGTACTTC. This translates into CASSLWKHEQYF.

The chain couples TRBV4-3 to TRBJ2-7; TRBD1 might be the D (6 bases). V was clipped by 2 bases and J by 3 bases, with 11 bases between them. Germline lookup yields CDR1 LGHNA and CDR2 YSLEER. This CDR3 region has 14 residues. The CDR3 DNA follows: TGCGCCAGCAGCCAACACCGGGGACACTACGAGCAGTACTTC. It yields the protein CASSQHRGHYEQYF.

The chain links TRBV7-2 to TRBJ1-1; maybe TRBD1 (5 bases). V lost 0 bases and J 7 bases, leaving 12 bases between the germline ends. CDR3 length: 14 amino acids. CDR1 is SGHTA and CDR2 is FQGNSA in the germline V gene. The CDR3 DNA follows: TGTGCCAGCAGCTTAGCTGCAGGGAGGGATGAAGCTTTCTTT. This sequence encodes CASSLAAGRDEAFF.

The V gene is TRBV28, the J gene TRBJ1-2; possibly TRBD1 for D (5 bases). This CDR3 contains 15 residues. Germline CDR1 and CDR2: MDHEN and SYDVKM. V lost 10 bases, J lost 1 base, and 19 bases lay in between. CDR3 DNA sequence: TGTGCCACCTCGCTGGCGACAGCCAATAACTATGGCTACACCTTC. Translated, it gives CATSLATANNYGYTF.

A few counts support this clone. V gene TRBV28 combines with J gene TRBJ1-5; TRBD1 is a possible D gene (6 bases). The V gene's germline CDR1 is MDHEN and CDR2 SYDVKM. V shed 5 bases and J shed 7 bases, with 18 bases lying between them. CDR3 length: 15 residues. CDR3 bases: TGTGCCAGCAGTCCGTCGTGGGGGGGCGACCAGCCCCAGCATTTT. Translation gives CASSPSWGGDQPQHF.

Turning to this clone: Within the sample, other DNA sequences also encode this same CDR3. This chain links TRBV6-6 with TRBJ2-3; D perhaps matches TRBD2 (5 bases). The CDR3 is 14 residues long. V was trimmed by 7 bases and J by 9 bases, leaving 20 bases between them. Germline lookup yields CDR1 MNHNY and CDR2 SVGAGI (reference sequence). This CDR3 is CASTTLDPSDTQYF. CDR3 DNA sequence: TGTGCCAGCACCACACTAGATCCTTCGGACACGCAGTATTTT.

The V gene is TRBV28, the J gene TRBJ2-7, with a tentative D call TRBD1 (6 bases). Germline CDR1 and CDR2: MDHEN and SYDVKM. This CDR3 has 16 residues. Between the trimmed V and J ends, which lost 5 bases and 0 bases, there was a span of 17 bases. This CDR3 is CASSDPSGAFSYEQYF. The CDR3 bases are TGTGCCAGCAGTGACCCCTCAGGGGCTTTCTCCTACGAGCAGTACTTC.

This clone was found a few times. The rearrangement links TRBV28 to TRBJ1-2; D is perhaps TRBD1 (5 bases). Trimming cost V 2 bases and J 7 bases, with 14 bases left between them. The V gene's germline CDR1 is MDHEN and CDR2 SYDVKM. This CDR3 is built from 14 residues. Written as DNA, the CDR3 is TGTGCCAGCAGTTTAGGGGCCCATGGGGCTGGCTACACCTTC. It codes for CASSLGAHGAGYTF.

V and J are TRBV11-2 and TRBJ2-4; D not resolved. Trimming cost V 1 base and J 8 bases, with 3 bases left between them. The CDR3 consists of 11 residues. CDR1 SGHAT and CDR2 FQNNGV come from the germline V gene. DNA of the CDR3: TGTGCCAGCAGCTTAGGAGACATTCAGTACTTC. Translated: CASSLGDIQYF. The whole variable domain, remainder taken from reference TRBV11-2 and TRBJ2-4, is EAGVAQSPRYKIIEKRQSVAFWCNPISGHATLYWYQQILGQGPKLLIQFQNNGVVDDSQLPKDRFSAERLKGVDSTLKIQPAKLEDSAVYLCASSLGDIQYFGAGTRLSVL.

The rearrangement links TRBV18 to TRBJ2-3; 8 nucleotides line up with TRBD1. CDR1 KGHSH and CDR2 LQKENI come from the germline V gene. CDR3 length: 16 amino acids. The trim removed 2 bases at V and 1 base at J, leaving 5 bases unmatched. The CDR3 loop is CASSPSGGRGTDTQYF. The CDR3 bases are TGTGCCAGCTCACCATCAGGGGGCAGGGGCACAGATACGCAGTATTTT.

This clone has a handful of counts. J is TRBJ2-1 and V is TRBV28; 8 bases align to TRBD2. The CDR3 has 13 residues. CDR1 is MDHEN, CDR2 SYDVKM, per germline. Trimming cost V 10 bases and J 8 bases; bases outside gene matches: 10. In DNA form, the CDR3 reads TGTGCCACCCAACGCGGGGGGTGGGATGAGCAGTTCTTC. It encodes CATQRGGWDEQFF.

This clone was detected a few times. The rearrangement links TRBV29-1 to TRBJ2-7, with D possibly matching TRBD1 (5 bases). The CDR3 is made up of 14 amino acids. The germline V gene has CDR1 SQVTM and CDR2 ANQGSEA. V was shortened by 5 bases and J by 0 bases, with 14 bases between the two germline ends. CDR3 amino acids: CSVFGADFSYEQYF. The CDR3 DNA reads as TGCAGCGTTTTTGGGGCTGACTTCTCCTACGAGCAGTACTTC.

The V and J genes are TRBV15 and TRBJ2-1; the D gene is possibly TRBD1 (6 bases). V lost 5 bases, J lost 8 bases, and 10 bases lay in between. CDR1 and CDR2 from the germline V gene are LNHNV and YYDKDF (reference sequence). CDR3 length: 12 residues. CDR3 in amino acids: CATSRQGYEQFF. In DNA form, the CDR3 reads TGTGCCACCAGCCGCCAGGGGTATGAGCAGTTCTTC.

This clone was detected a few times. The rearrangement links TRBV6-5 to TRBJ2-7; tentatively, D is TRBD2 (6 bases). This CDR3 has 15 amino acids. Germline CDR1 MNHEY, CDR2 SVGAGI. The V end was cut by 4 bases, the J end by 2 bases, with 15 bases between. The CDR3 nucleotides are TGTGCCAGCAGTTCCCCCGGAGGGGCGACCTACGAGCAGTACTTC. It codes for CASSSPGGATYEQYF.

A few counts support this clone. The V gene is TRBV7-7, the J gene TRBJ2-1; 7 bases are a match to TRBD1. Per the germline V gene, CDR1 is SSHAT and CDR2 is FNYEAQ (reference sequence). J lost 5 bases, V lost 4 bases, and 2 bases had no gene match. The CDR3 is 13 residues long. CDR3 region: CASSSGQDNEQFF. As DNA, the CDR3 is TGTGCCAGCAGCTCAGGACAGGACAATGAGCAGTTCTTC.